This T cell receptor beta chain was sequenced during a study of cytomegalovirus exposure and HLA in healthy donors (dated by TCRdb to about 2017). Turning to the overall study: An earlier analysis of some 620 of the donors reported approximately 260 Gb of sequence data and 117 million unique TCR beta sequences obtained from 180 million or so T cells. An early release covering 550 to 700 HLA-typed donors comprised approximately 290 gigabases of sequencing data and around 80 million unique TCR sequences. Alongside the repertoire data, information on donor age, sex, ethnicity and CMV serostatus was compiled. The genetic ancestry cluster associated with self-reported Caucasian donors included roughly 84% of the roughly 380 genotyped donors. About 5 DR-DQ haplotypes were handled as single units for association and clustering, since linkage in the cohort was strong. The later analysis used no new phenotypic data to find candidate immune exposures, relying instead on TCR beta sequences and their occurrence across donors. Class I and class II HLA loci were covered by the typing at four-digit resolution. Among 398 genotyped donors of the cohort, an average of approximately 250,000 unique TCR beta nucleotide sequences were sequenced per donor, roughly a sixth of them non-productive. The number of donors typed differed by locus, with 629-630 for A, B, C, DRB1 and DQB1, over 500 for DQA1, about 610 for DPA1, and some 440 for DPB1. The study aimed to test whether signatures of past pathogen exposure could be identified by cataloging public T cell receptors. To predict cytomegalovirus infection status, the study brought together high-throughput TCR immunosequencing, statistical association of individual TCRs with disease status, and machine learning. A separate validation cohort of some 130 different subjects was used in addition to the 666-subject first cohort. To study patterns of TCR occurrence, a later analysis re-analyzed previously published TCR beta repertoires from 700 or so donors and added high-resolution HLA genotyping. The study profiled the T cell repertoires of fewer than 850 subjects by immunosequencing and related them to cytomegalovirus serostatus. Every repertoire in the discovery cohort had been generated on one and the same sequencing platform. An earlier analysis of 587 of the donors used high-throughput TCR beta sequencing to judge whether each TCR beta V gene segment behaved as functional or pseudogenic. In a later genetic analysis, genome-wide SNP genotypes for about three fifths of the 666 donors were used, and that subset was treated as a discovery cohort. Paper-wide results and their limitations: A later genetic analysis associated a missense DCLRE1C variant with V-gene and J-gene trimming of TCR beta chains, and an independent cohort replicated the association. According to the authors, the approach could potentially be generalized to other disease states and immunological phenotypes. According to a later genetic analysis, donors in an Asian-associated ancestry cluster had fewer N-insertions in productive TCRs than the approximately 610-donor mean. A cluster of highly shared sequence variants was judged likely to be a technical artifact of the sequencing pipeline. A later analysis found that HLA-associated TCR beta chains were more clonally expanded and had lower generation probabilities than equally common non-associated chains. According to a later analysis, parvovirus B19, influenza, CMV and Epstein-Barr virus appeared linked to several top co-occurrence clusters. The classifier was reported to diagnose cytomegalovirus status with high specificity and sensitivity in both the original cohort and the validation cohort. Because HLA typing was unavailable for some donors at each locus, only the typed subset was used in association tests. A later analysis associated 16,951 TCR beta sequences with specific HLA alleles at a false discovery rate of 0.05. The earlier analysis of 587 of the donors excluded some 15 rarely observed V segments, including chromosome 9 orphons, because counts were too low. Roughly uniform sequencing depth across donors was assumed in presence/absence analyses, although this assumption may not hold. A few of the identified cytomegalovirus-associated TCR beta chains were confirmed in vitro to be specific for cytomegalovirus antigens. Strong co-occurrence of HLA alleles, especially DR and DQ, made assigning TCR associations to individual alleles difficult. A further reported finding was that TCR beta sequences accurately predicted the HLA-A and HLA-B alleles for most subjects in the first cohort. Most CMV-associated TCR beta chains appeared to be HLA-restricted in a later analysis, and the HLA associations seemed to be driven largely by CMV exposure. Correlated functional status among segregating V segments might reflect linkage disequilibrium, but an unknown experimental factor could not be ruled out. In an earlier analysis of some 540 of the donors, most TCR beta V segments appeared in productive rearrangements about 87% or about 30% of the time, broadly matching IMGT annotations. Some IMGT-functional V segments, including TRBV6-2 and TRBV6-3, could not be distinguished by the 87-base-pair reads and were therefore excluded. The cohort was sequenced for TCR beta chains only, and without alpha or paired-chain data the features that could be detected were limited. According to a later analysis, TCR association rates differed among HLA loci, with DRB1 alleles showing the most associated TCRs and HLA-C alleles showing the fewest. Most TCR sequences were seen in very few donors, while some public TCRs were found in many individuals. For the cohort, immune exposure information was limited to CMV serostatus. A total of roughly 160 TCR beta chains were listed by the study as associated with cytomegalovirus.

Preparation of the library involved the immunoSEQ multiplex PCR assay. For the multiplex PCR, a mixture combining 60 forward primers for TCR Vbeta segments and 13 reverse primers for TCR Jbeta segments was used. The CDR3 region of rearranged TCR beta genes was amplified from genomic DNA by a multiplex PCR assay. On the Illumina HiSeq System, the amplified TCR beta libraries were sequenced as 87-base-pair reads. From the authors' description of their analysis: In a later analysis, some 80 million unique TCR beta chains were counted across the 666 repertoires, and roughly 11 million of these chains were shared by at least two donors. Raw reads were error-corrected and collapsed into unique sequences by a nearest-neighbor algorithm in which closely related sequences were merged to remove PCR and sequencing errors. CDR3 sequences were aligned to IMGT reference sequences to assign V, D and J gene segments. For a sequence to be retained, a match of at least six nucleotides was required to both a V gene segment and a J gene segment. Rearrangements were classified as productive when the CDR3 lacked stop codons and remained in frame with V and J, and all other rearrangements were classified as non-productive. CDR3 was defined by IMGT convention, running from the second conserved V-encoded cysteine to the conserved J-encoded phenylalanine. Sequences without an unambiguous match to a single V gene segment were excluded from the earlier analysis of a few hundred of the donors. In an earlier analysis of some 590 of the donors, a V segment was called functional when productive rearrangements were above 56.7%, and segregating when the standard deviation between donors exceeded 5%. A statistical classification framework was developed to diagnose cytomegalovirus status using the catalog of TCR beta chain sequences. V and J gene assignment, in a later analysis, came from comparing TCR nucleotide sequences with IMGT/GENE-DB human TR gene sequences. In a later analysis, CDR3 sequences and most-parsimonious VDJ recombination scenarios were assigned using the TCRdist pipeline. In a later analysis, each TCR beta chain was defined by its CDR3 amino acid sequence together with its V-gene family, and reads without a unique V-gene family were excluded. As a way to deal with suspected cross-contamination and a sequencing artifact, a later analysis dropped 640 or so nucleotide sequences that were highly shared and had low generation probability. A later analysis calculated a clonal expansion index for each public chain from normalized within-repertoire ranks of inferred template counts. In a later analysis, generation probabilities were computed using a VDJ recombination model fitted to out-of-frame rearrangements, and the results were checked against IGoR. Hypergeometric tests were used in a later analysis to score TCR-TCR, TCR-HLA and TCR-CMV co-occurrence, with a repertoire-size bias correction applied to the TCR pairs. To estimate false discovery rates, a later analysis permuted the HLA or CMV assignments 20 times. In a later analysis, co-occurring TCRs were grouped using DBSCAN, with TCRdist sequence similarity added in when clustering inside HLA-allele-positive subsets. Repertoires with fewer than 30,000 or more than 120,000 public chains were left out of co-occurrence clustering, as were four to six repertoires with anomalous nucleotide sharing. TCRdb holds this immuneACCESS table with in-frame rearrangements only. Some clones are missing; in checked studies, unresolved V genes explain under half, and the rest has no known cause. The D gene and trimming were derived from the DNA, and the V and J assignments and clone size from that table. Recorded for this sample are about 120,000 clones; around 76% of them occurred a single time. The leading ten clones occupy about 29% of the sample.

The cohort was made up of hundreds of healthy bone marrow donors. At the time of sampling, all cohort members were nominally healthy, though unrecorded immune exposures were likely present. The donor was CMV seropositive and was included in the group of approximately 300 seropositive cohort members. A peripheral blood sample was provided by each donor, and peripheral blood mononuclear cells were used for TCR beta sequencing. Genomic DNA extraction from the blood cell samples was performed with the Qiagen DNeasy Blood Extraction Kit. This clone was observed once. Its specific antigen is unknown. Per-base qualities were not stored, and no clone one base away is much larger. The sample contains more than one DNA sequence encoding this CDR3. The CDR3 contains 16 residues, cysteine and phenylalanine counted. The retained sequence is limited to the CDR3, 48 bases, with the frame set at the first base. The germline V gene supplies CDR1 SGHRS and CDR2 YFSETQ. The junction shows trimming of 0 bases on V and 5 bases on J, and the gene matches do not reach 8 bases of it.

The receptor's source is a man aged 55 to 70 in good health and CMV-seropositive. The sequence links TRBV5-1 to TRBJ2-1, and 7 junction bases match TRBD2. Sequenced: PBMCs. The CDR3: CASSLVLAGDDNEQFF. The nucleotide sequence reads as follows: TGCGCCAGCAGCTTGGTCCTGGCGGGAGACGACAATGAGCAGTTCTTC.